The clone carrying this T cell receptor beta chain was recorded once. The antigen remains unidentified. The record originates from a study of response to subunit inactivated influenza vaccine. Findings and limits, study-wide: The study's authors posited that every seasonal influenza vaccination enlists few new T cells.

TCRdb reprocessed the RT-PCR reads with MiXCR, giving one entry per CDR3 protein. The sample carries under 950,000 distinct CDR3 sequences, 21% recorded once. The germline V gene has CDR1 MNHNS and CDR2 SASEGT. The CDR3 is made up of 15 amino acids. The V and J ends lost 7 bases and 1 base, in that order; junction bases with no gene match: 10. V and J are TRBV6-1 and TRBJ2-7; 7 bases are shared with TRBD1. This specimen was PBMCs from blood, taken roughly 5 days after vaccination. The clonotype comes from a man aged 50 to 60 who received an inactivated influenza vaccine. The CDR3 sequence is CASTLTGAPSYEQYF. DNA of the CDR3: TGTGCCAGCACCCTAACAGGGGCGCCATCCTACGAGCAGTACTTC.